This TCR beta chain was retrieved from a study of blood T cell repertoires in COVID-19. About the research overall: The United States, Italy and Spain provided the acute and convalescent COVID-19 samples. The analysed material was cDNA or gDNA that came from T cells, B-cell-depleted T cells, or PBMCs.

Trimming pared 7 bases from V and 3 bases from J, leaving 16 bases between. This CDR3 comprises 15 residues. Looked up from germline, CDR1 is MNHEY and CDR2 is SVGAGI. Original processing methods: Amplification of reference gene primers was used by the study to estimate nucleated cell counts. Libraries were prepared by immunoSEQ multiplex PCR; TCRdb keeps only in-frame clonotypes and omits some of them. That table furnishes V, J and clone size, whereas the DNA furnished D and trimming. The table shows just under 150,000 clones, with roughly 80% occurring only once. The rearrangement uses TRBV6-5 and TRBJ2-1, with TRBD2 as a possible D gene (5 bases). The receptor was derived from a human donor in a cohort sampled during active COVID-19. Sequencing was performed on peripheral blood. The CDR3 DNA is TGTGCCAGCACCGACGGGGTTGGAATCTACAATGAGCAGTTCTTC. Translation: CASTDGVGIYNEQFF.